Listed below are T cell receptor beta chains from one sample, sequenced in a study of blood T cell repertoires in COVID-19. Assay used: immunoSEQ multiplex PCR; TCRdb lists only in-frame clones, some missing. The sample contains 180,000 or so clones, around 79% of which appear only once. Sequencing was done on a sample of PBMCs or T cells enriched from blood (not recorded which). These receptors were collected from a man aged 50 to 60 who had recovered from COVID-19. Both conserved end residues are part of each CDR3. The D gene is left open where the match is weak. Clone size is given for some rows only: seen once, a few or many times, or a class if the clone is expanded.

cdr3_nt cdr3_aa clone_size j_call v_call d_call
TGTGCCAGCAGCCAGGGACAGGCAACCTACGAGCAGTACTTC CASSQGQATYEQYF few TRBJ2-7 TRBV3-1/TRBV3-2 TRBD1
TGTGCCAGCACCTATACCGGGTTTGCCACTGAAGCTTTCTTT CASTYTGFATEAFF few TRBJ1-1 TRBV11-2 .
TGTGCCAGCAGCCCCCGGGACAGTGCCGAGCAGTACTTC CASSPRDSAEQYF once TRBJ2-7 TRBV11-3 TRBD1
TGTGCCAGCAGCCGGGACAGTGGAAACACCATATATTTT CASSRDSGNTIYF . TRBJ1-3 TRBV7-9 TRBD1
TGTGCCAGCAGTTTGGAGCGGGCGAGCTCCTACGAGCAGTACTTC CASSLERASSYEQYF many TRBJ2-7 TRBV28 .
TGCGCCAGCAGCCATCCGCGGACTAGACAGGAGGCACCGTCAGATACGCAGTATTTT CASSHPRTRQEAPSDTQYF . TRBJ2-3 TRBV5-1 .
TGTGCCAGCAGCTTAGTAGGACAGGGGGGGTCAGGACTGTTTTTT CASSLVGQGGSGLFF . TRBJ1-4 TRBV7-8 TRBD1
TGTGCCAGCAGTTACTCCCAGGATCAGCCCCAGCATTTT CASSYSQDQPQHF few TRBJ1-5 TRBV6-5 .
TGTGCCAGCAGTTTTATTGAAGAGACCCAGTACTTC CASSFIEETQYF . TRBJ2-5 TRBV12-3/TRBV12-4 .
TGTGCCAGCAGCGGAGGACGGAGGAACACTGAAGCTTTCTTT CASSGGRRNTEAFF . TRBJ1-1 TRBV28 .
TGTGCCAGCAGTTCCGGGACAGGGGGCACAGATACGCAGTATTTT CASSSGTGGTDTQYF . TRBJ2-3 TRBV28 TRBD1
TGTGCCAGCAGCCCCTGGGGAGGGGACACCGGGGAGCTGTTTTTT CASSPWGGDTGELFF few TRBJ2-2 TRBV5-4 TRBD2
TGTGCCAGCAGCGTACCGGGACAGAACACTGAAGCTTTCTTT CASSVPGQNTEAFF . TRBJ1-1 TRBV11-2 .
TGCGCCAGCAGCTTGGGGGCGAACACTGAAGCTTTCTTT CASSLGANTEAFF . TRBJ1-1 TRBV5-1 .
TGTGCCAGCAGTTACTCGACGGGCGGGACTGAAGCTTTCTTT CASSYSTGGTEAFF . TRBJ1-1 TRBV6-6 .
TGTGCCAGCAGCTTATGGACTCTCAATGAGCAGTTCTTC CASSLWTLNEQFF . TRBJ2-1 TRBV7-3 .
TGTGCCAGTAGTCCCTCTCGACAGGGGGCAGGTCGCACTGAAGCTTTCTTT CASSPSRQGAGRTEAFF . TRBJ1-1 TRBV19 TRBD1
TGCGCCAGCAGCCAGGGGACTAGCGGGATGGAGACCCAGTACTTC CASSQGTSGMETQYF . TRBJ2-5 TRBV4-1 TRBD2
TGTGCCAGCAGCTTAGCCCAGACAGGGGTCACTGAAGCTTTCTTT CASSLAQTGVTEAFF few TRBJ1-1 TRBV7-8 TRBD1
TGCAGTGCTAGCTTCCAGCCCCAGCATTTT CSASFQPQHF . TRBJ1-5 TRBV20-1 .
TGTGCCAGCAGTTACGGAGATTGGACACCCCTCCACTTT CASSYGDWTPLHF . TRBJ1-6 TRBV6-6 .
TGCGCCAGCAGCAGCCCGGGGGGGCGTGACAATGAGCAGTTCTTC CASSSPGGRDNEQFF . TRBJ2-1 TRBV5-1 TRBD2
TGTGCCAGCAGTCTCGGGGCGGCAGGGGGAGATCAGCCCCAGCATTTT CASSLGAAGGDQPQHF . TRBJ1-5 TRBV4-2 TRBD1
TGTGCCAGCAGCGTGGGGGACAGGGATAATTCACCCCTCCACTTT CASSVGDRDNSPLHF . TRBJ1-6 TRBV9 TRBD1
TGTGCCAGCAGTTTACAGGTTGGGTACGAGCAGTACTTC CASSLQVGYEQYF . TRBJ2-7 TRBV12-3/TRBV12-4 .
TGTGCCAGCAGCCACACCTTAGCCAAAAACATTCAGTACTTC CASSHTLAKNIQYF . TRBJ2-4 TRBV6-5 .
TGCGCCAGCGCGAGTAGCGGTAGCTCCTACAATGAGCAGTTCTTC CASASSGSSYNEQFF . TRBJ2-1 TRBV5-1 .
TGTGCCAGCAGCCGGGACAGGGGGCATAGCTACACCTTC CASSRDRGHSYTF . TRBJ1-2 TRBV28 TRBD1
TGTGCCAGCAGCCTAGACAGCTCACTTTCTGGGGCCAACGTCCTGACTTTC CASSLDSSLSGANVLTF . TRBJ2-6 TRBV5-6 .